This T cell receptor beta chain originates from a study of shared clonotypes between healthy human individuals. Study in general: Researchers drew samples from a couple of women and three men aged 18 to 49.

Study results and limitations: Compared with clonotypes that all four donors shared, non-shared clonotypes had lower generation probabilities. Memory subsets generally showed lower estimated richness than naive subsets. A small donor pool kept down the genetic and exposure-history diversity that was represented.

The table came from immunoSEQ multiplex PCR; TCRdb's copy has only in-frame clones and leaves some out. The sample records 2 million to 2.5 million clones, more than 80% being singletons. This clone was detected only once. Its matching antigen is unknown. Sequencing was carried out using naive CD4+ T cells from PBMCs. Subset: CD45RA+ positively selected. The receptor comes from a young man in good health. Some clones in this sample may be carry-over from other donors' samples.

The CDR3 sequence: CASSLLDRDTGELFF. The CDR3 DNA reads TGTGCCAGCAGTTTATTGGACAGGGACACCGGGGAGCTGTTTTTT. This chain connects TRBV28 to TRBJ2-2; 8 nucleotides line up with TRBD1. Germline V gives CDR1 MDHEN, CDR2 SYDVKM. With 1 base clipped from V and 3 bases from J, the junction kept 1 base outside the gene matches. The length of the CDR3 is 15 residues.